This is a list of T cell receptor beta chains from one sample in a study of T-cell reconstitution after alpha-beta-depleted transplantation in children. TCRdb re-called the PCR reads with MiXCR, one entry per CDR3 protein. The sample lists fewer than 1 million distinct CDR3 sequences, roughly 16% occurring once. The source material was PBMCs, mostly from graft donor cells, sampled 360 days after TCRalphabeta/CD19-depleted stem cell transplant. The receptors were sampled from a male patient under 18 who had a stem cell transplant for acute lymphoblastic leukemia, so the T cells may come from the graft donor. Both conserved end residues are part of each CDR3. A D gene is named only where the DNA matches it firmly. Expanded clones are given a class, and other clones once, few, many or no size at all.

D	V	size	J	DNA	CDR3
TRBD1	TRBV2	few	TRBJ2-7	TGTGCCAGCAGGACAGGGTATATTCGCGAGCAGTACTTC	CASRTGYIREQYF
TRBD2	TRBV20-1	few	TRBJ2-5	TGCAGTGCTAGGAGGGGGGCGGGAGGGCCGAGGGGGGAGACCCAGTACTTC	CSARRGAGGPRGETQYF
-	TRBV5-1	few	TRBJ2-1	TGCGCCAGCAGCTTGAGGTCCGACGCCAATGAGCAGTTCTTC	CASSLRSDANEQFF
-	TRBV27	few	TRBJ2-7	TGTGCCAGCAGTTCCCCGGGACTTATCTACGAGCAGTACTTC	CASSSPGLIYEQYF
TRBD2	TRBV27	few	TRBJ2-7	TGTGCCAGCAGTTGGGGTTTTAGCGGGATGTCCTACGAGCAGTACTTC	CASSWGFSGMSYEQYF
TRBD1	TRBV6-5	many	TRBJ1-1	TGTGCCAGCAGTTACTCATTCCAGGGGGGCACGGGAGCTTTCTTT	CASSYSFQGGTGAFF
-	TRBV20-1	-	TRBJ2-7	TGCAGTGCTAGAAAACGGGGTAGCCACTTC	CSARKRGSHF
-	TRBV5-1	-	TRBJ1-1	TGCGCCAGCAGCTGGGGGAGTATGAACACTGAAGCTTTCTTT	CASSWGSMNTEAFF
TRBD1	TRBV2	few	TRBJ1-4	TGTGCCGGCCAGAGAGACAGGGCAACTAATGAAAAACTGTTTTTT	CAGQRDRATNEKLFF
-	TRBV5-1	few	TRBJ2-1	TGCGCCAGCAGCTCATCCGGGGTCAATGAGCAGTTCTTC	CASSSSGVNEQFF
-	TRBV5-1	-	TRBJ2-6	TGCGCCAGCAGCTTCGGCGCCTCTGGGGCCAACGTCCTGACTTTC	CASSFGASGANVLTF
TRBD2	TRBV4-2	-	TRBJ2-7	TGTGCCAGCAGCCGAAATTTTAGGGGTCCCACTAGCGGGAGACTATTGGTTGGGGAGCAGTACTTC	CASSRNFRGPTSGRLLVGEQYF
-	TRBV24-1	many	TRBJ2-2	TGTGCCACCAGTAGTCGGAACACCGGGGAGCTGTTTTTT	CATSSRNTGELFF
TRBD1	TRBV28	-	TRBJ2-5	TGTGCCAGCAGTTTATCCCCCACAGGGGTGGAGGAAGAGACCCAGTACTTC	CASSLSPTGVEEETQYF
TRBD2	TRBV12-3/TRBV12-4	-	TRBJ2-1	TGTGCCAGCAGTTTTGTGGTAGCGGGGGGTCTCTGGTTCTTC	CASSFVVAGGLWFF
TRBD2	TRBV18	-	TRBJ2-3	TGTGCCAGCTCACCCAGGACTAGCGAGAGGTCCACAGATACGCAGTATTTT	CASSPRTSERSTDTQYF
-	TRBV12-3/TRBV12-4	-	TRBJ2-1	TGTGCCAGCAGACGCCGAACTTGGGGCTCCTACAATGAGCAGTTCTTC	CASRRRTWGSYNEQFF
TRBD1	TRBV10-3	-	TRBJ2-3	TGTGCCATCAGCACCGGACAGGGGGTAAAAGCCACAGATACGCAGTATTTT	CAISTGQGVKATDTQYF
-	TRBV5-1	-	TRBJ1-4	TGCGCCAGCAGCTTGGGAGAGTATACACCCAATGAAAAACTGTTTTTT	CASSLGEYTPNEKLFF
-	TRBV12-3/TRBV12-4	-	TRBJ1-2	TGTGCCAGCAGCGAACCGTATCGCAGAGGATATGGCTACACCTTC	CASSEPYRRGYGYTF
-	TRBV9	few	TRBJ1-1	TGTGCCAGCAGCGTAGGGGGTATGAACACTGAAGCTTTCTTT	CASSVGGMNTEAFF
TRBD2	TRBV10-2	many	TRBJ2-3	TGCGCCAGCGGAGCGGGACTAGCGGGAGGAGCGGCGCAGTATTTT	CASGAGLAGGAAQYF
TRBD1	TRBV4-1	-	TRBJ2-7	TGCGCCAGCAGGACAGGGCCGAGCTCCTACGAGCAGTACTTC	CASRTGPSSYEQYF
-	TRBV4-1	many	TRBJ1-1	TGCGCCAGCAGCCAAGGGGGGGAAAACACTGAAGCTTTCTTT	CASSQGGENTEAFF
TRBD2	TRBV2	-	TRBJ2-7	TGTGCCAGCAGCCCTAAGGGACTAGCGGTACTACGAACCTACGAGCAGTACTTC	CASSPKGLAVLRTYEQYF
TRBD1	TRBV5-5	-	TRBJ2-7	TGTGCCAGCAGCTTGGAGACAGGGTGGATTACCTACGAGCAGTACTTC	CASSLETGWITYEQYF
-	TRBV5-5	few	TRBJ2-5	TGTGCCAGCAGCTTGACCTCGTCTAGAGAGACCCAGTACTTC	CASSLTSSRETQYF
TRBD2	TRBV6-1	few	TRBJ2-7	TGTGCCAGCAGTCCGATAGGGACTAGCTACGAGCAGTACTTC	CASSPIGTSYEQYF
-	TRBV29-1	-	TRBJ2-3	TGCGGGGGGAGCACAGATACGCAGTATTTT	CGGSTDTQYF
-	TRBV15	-	TRBJ2-3	TGTGCCACCAGCTCAGGCGGTTCGTTAGGTACGCAGTATTTT	CATSSGGSLGTQYF
-	TRBV2	once	TRBJ2-2	TGTGCCAGCAGGGCCGGGACATGGAACACCGGGGAGCTGTTTTTT	CASRAGTWNTGELFF
-	TRBV7-8	-	TRBJ2-5	TGTGCCAGCAGCGTTAACAGGGGACTCGGAGAGACCCAGTACTTC	CASSVNRGLGETQYF
TRBD2	TRBV27	few	TRBJ2-7	TGTGCCAGCAGCGCCGGGACTAGCCCCTACGAGCAGTACTTC	CASSAGTSPYEQYF
-	TRBV11-2	-	TRBJ2-2	TGTGCCAGCAGCTTAGAAAGGGGGAGGGCCAACACCGGGGAGCTGTTTTTT	CASSLERGRANTGELFF
-	TRBV12-3/TRBV12-4	few	TRBJ1-1	TGTGCCAGCAGCAAGCGTACAGGGTGGACTGAAGCTTTCTTT	CASSKRTGWTEAFF
TRBD2	TRBV5-1	few	TRBJ2-3	TGCGCCAGCAGCTTGGCCCAGGCTAGCGGGAGTACAGATACGCAGTATTTT	CASSLAQASGSTDTQYF
TRBD1	TRBV15	-	TRBJ2-7	TGTGCCACCAGCAGAGACCCGGGACAGGGGGCTTACGAGCAGTACTTC	CATSRDPGQGAYEQYF
-	TRBV5-5	-	TRBJ1-1	TGTGCCAGCAGCTCCCGAAATGTTGTCACTGAAGCTTTCTTT	CASSSRNVVTEAFF
TRBD1	TRBV15	many	TRBJ2-1	TGTGCCACCAGCAGTTCCTCCCAGACAGGGCGGCACGAGCAGTTCTTC	CATSSSSQTGRHEQFF
TRBD1	TRBV10-3	-	TRBJ2-5	TGTGCCATCAGTGAGGGCAGGGGGCCACTCCAAGAGACCCAGTACTTC	CAISEGRGPLQETQYF
-	TRBV29-1	few	TRBJ2-2	TGCAGCGTTGAGTGGGCAGGGACCAACACCGGGGAGCTGTTTTTT	CSVEWAGTNTGELFF
TRBD2	TRBV10-3	-	TRBJ2-7	TGTGCCATCAGTGAGTCAGGGACTAGCGGGCTTAGCTCCTACGAGCAGTACTTC	CAISESGTSGLSSYEQYF
-	TRBV7-3	-	TRBJ1-2	TGTGCCAGCAGCCTGAACCGGGACGGCTCCTTTGGGGGCTACACCTTC	CASSLNRDGSFGGYTF
-	TRBV18	-	TRBJ2-1	TGTGCCAGCTCTCAACAGGGACTCCGGGTAGGGAATGAGCAGTTCTTC	CASSQQGLRVGNEQFF
-	TRBV18	-	TRBJ2-7	TGTGCCAGCTCACCTTCAGGGGCGGGGCTCTACGAGCAGTACTTC	CASSPSGAGLYEQYF
TRBD1	TRBV7-3	-	TRBJ2-1	TGTGCCAGCAGCTTAGAGTCTCTCGTGGGACAGCCCTACAATGAGCAGTTCTTC	CASSLESLVGQPYNEQFF
TRBD1	TRBV5-1	few	TRBJ1-2	TGCGCCAGCAGCTCGACCAACAGGGGTTACGGCTACACCTTC	CASSSTNRGYGYTF
TRBD2	TRBV9	many	TRBJ2-5	TGTGCCAGCAGCCCCGGGACTAGCGGGCAGGAGACCCAGTACTTC	CASSPGTSGQETQYF
TRBD1	TRBV5-6	few	TRBJ1-2	TGTGCCAGCAGCCCCCTCGGCAGGGGGCATGGCTACACCTTC	CASSPLGRGHGYTF
-	TRBV5-1	-	TRBJ2-2	TGCGCCAGCAGCTTGGAAGGCCTCGACGGGGAGCTGTTTTTT	CASSLEGLDGELFF